This T cell receptor (beta chain) was observed in a study of neoadjuvant nivolumab and ipilimumab in lung cancer (dated by TCRdb to 2019 to 2021). About the study as a whole: Intravenous nivolumab was dosed at 3 mg/kg on days 1, 15 and 29, and in the combination arm ipilimumab 1 mg/kg was added on day 1 only. The primary trial endpoint was the major pathologic response (MPR) rate in the intention-to-treat population in each study arm. A total of about 43 patients with operable NSCLC were treated in the trial, with 23 randomized to nivolumab monotherapy and approximately 20 randomized to nivolumab plus ipilimumab. The study compared TCR repertoires in pretherapy (baseline) peripheral blood with TCR repertoires in tumors resected at surgery following neoadjuvant immune checkpoint blockade. Seven patients had matched pretherapy and resected tumor pairs analyzed, with four treated with nivolumab and three with nivolumab plus ipilimumab. Study-level results and caveats: TCR richness in pretherapy blood showed a positive correlation with richness in tumors resected after neoadjuvant therapy (Spearman R ~ 0.87). Resected tumors had greater TCR richness and clonality than tumor-adjacent uninvolved lung, and increases were observed in more dual-therapy-treated tumors. From pretherapy to surgery, tumor T-cell richness and clonality went up in three of three dual-therapy tumors, versus only two of four nivolumab-treated tumors. A small number of samples was subjected to TCR sequencing. No significant correlation was found between TCR clonality and pathologic tumor regression, and only one major-pathologic-response sample was available for the clonality analysis.

The time point label here, explained by the study, means: at surgical resection after neoadjuvant nivolumab +/- ipilimumab. The samples were taken from NEOSTAR, a phase 2 randomized trial in operable NSCLC that tested neoadjuvant nivolumab or nivolumab plus ipilimumab, followed by surgery. About this clone: The antigen this receptor binds is unknown. There are no base qualities to consult, and no much larger clone falls within one base.

Receptor amplification or capture employed the immunoSEQ multiplex PCR assay. In the source study's methods: Repertoires were summarized in terms of richness and clonality, and significantly expanded and contracted clones between pre- and post-therapy samples were identified. Drawn from immuneACCESS, this table holds only the in-frame rearrangements with V and J called that TCRdb kept. Clones are partly lost; checked studies trace under half to an unresolved V gene and leave the rest unexplained. V and J calls and clone size follow that table, whereas D and trimming were derived from the DNA. The sample table records about 30,000 clones; more than 85% of these occur just once. The ten top clones hold under 2.5% of the sample. This clonotype was sampled from an adult with non-small cell lung cancer. The sample was peripheral blood, taken after neoadjuvant nivolumab, alone or with ipilimumab, at or shortly before surgery.

The nucleotides read TGTGCCAGCAGTCGCAACCCGGGACAGGGGACAGATACGCAGTATTTT. This yields the protein CASSRNPGQGTDTQYF. Here the chain combines TRBV2 and TRBJ2-3; 10 central bases correspond to TRBD1. Taken from cysteine to phenylalanine, the CDR3 has 16 residues. Of the read, only the CDR3 DNA is kept; its 48 bases are in frame from base 1. V and J are trimmed by 5 bases and 3 bases, and the gene matches miss 8 bases of the junction. From the germline V gene, CDR1 is SNHLY and CDR2 is FYNNEI. When the CDR3 is completed using the reference TRBV2 and TRBJ2-3 genes on either side, the full variable domain is EPEVTQTPSHQVTQMGQEVILRCVPISNHLYFYWYRQILGQKVEFLVSFYNNEISEKSEIFDDQFSVERPDGSNFTLKIRSTKLEDSAMYFCASSRNPGQGTDTQYFGPGTRLTVL.